Listed here are 17 T cell receptor beta chains from one sample, sequenced in a study of control samples from healthy donors and cancer patients. Assay used: immunoSEQ multiplex PCR; TCRdb lists only in-frame clones, some missing. The table has approximately 150,000 clones, about nine tenths seen once. The source material was blood. The origin of the receptors is a woman aged 40 to 50 in good health.

The rearrangement links TRBV5-6 to TRBJ1-1; 7 nucleotides line up with TRBD1. Germline V lookup: CDR1 SGHDT, CDR2 YYEEEE. The ends lost 4 bases at V and 6 bases at J; junction bases unmatched: 9. The CDR3 has 14 amino acids. The CDR3 DNA reads TGTGCCAGCAGCCCGACAGGGAATTGGGCTGAAGCTTTCTTT. Translated, it gives CASSPTGNWAEAFF.

The rearrangement joins TRBV6-5 to TRBJ1-4, with 7 nucleotides matching TRBD1. J gave up 7 bases and V 5 bases, and 10 bases lay outside the gene matches. The CDR3 length is 15 residues. Per germline, CDR1 MNHEY and CDR2 SVGAGI. CDR3 sequence (DNA): TGTGCCAGCAGTAGACAGGGAATTGGGAGTGAAAAACTGTTTTTT. This gives the protein CASSRQGIGSEKLFF.

J is TRBJ1-2 and V is TRBV12-3 or TRBV12-4, with 7 nucleotides matching TRBD1. After removal of 11 bases from V and 2 bases from J, the junction contained 5 bases not matched to a gene. This CDR3 spans 12 amino acids. The CDR3 loop is CACRDRNYGYTF. The CDR3 nucleotides are TGTGCCTGCCGGGACAGAAACTATGGCTACACCTTC.

The gene calls are TRBV6-5 and TRBJ2-7, with TRBD1 matching over 12 bases. Germline-derived CDR1 and CDR2 are MNHEY and SVGAGI. The V and J ends lost 9 bases and 7 bases, in that order; junction bases with no gene match: 7. The CDR3 is 13 amino acids. The CDR3 nucleotides read TGTGCCAGTCCGGGACAGGGGGCTAAAGAGCAGTACTTC. Its translation: CASPGQGAKEQYF.

The chain uses TRBV6-2 or TRBV6-3 and TRBJ1-2, with D perhaps matching TRBD1 (5 bases). The V end was cut by 6 bases, the J end by 2 bases, with 19 bases between. Per germline, CDR1 MNHEY and CDR2 SVGEGT. CDR3 length: 16 amino acids. CDR3 sequence (DNA): TGTGCCAGCAGCCCTAGCGGGGCGGATATAAACTATGGCTACACCTTC. It is translated as CASSPSGADINYGYTF.

The V call is TRBV13, the J call TRBJ1-1, with D perhaps TRBD1 (5 bases). Trimming pared 11 bases from V and 5 bases from J, leaving 12 bases between. Germline loops: CDR1 PRHDT, CDR2 FYEKMQ (reference sequence). The CDR3 runs 11 residues. CDR3 DNA: TGTGCCTCCAGCGGGACGACTGAAGCTTTCTTT. Its protein product is CASSGTTEAFF.

The CDR3 DNA follows: TGCGCCAGCAGCCAAACGGGTATCGGCACTAATGAAAAACTGTTTTTT. This codes for CASSQTGIGTNEKLFF. The chain combines TRBV4-1 with TRBJ1-4, with D unresolved. Germline V gene sequence: CDR1 MGHRA, CDR2 YSYEKL. Trimming removed 2 bases from V and 2 bases from J, with 12 bases in between. This CDR3 spans 16 amino acids.

The V and J genes are TRBV5-8 and TRBJ1-4; D might be TRBD1 (6 bases). This CDR3 contains 18 residues. V lost 4 bases to trimming and J lost 0 bases, with 19 bases between them. Germline CDR1 reads SGHTS; CDR2 reads YDEGEE. DNA for the CDR3: TGTGCCAGCAGCCGGGGGTTGACAGGAGGGGCAACTAATGAAAAACTGTTTTTT. Translated: CASSRGLTGGATNEKLFF. Using reference TRBV5-8 and TRBJ1-4 for the parts outside the CDR3, the full variable domain is EAGVTQSPTHLIKTRGQQATLRCSPISGHTSVYWYQQALGLGLQFLLWYDEGEERNRGNFPPRFSGRQFPNYSSELNVNALELEDSALYLCASSRGLTGGATNEKLFFGSGTQLSVL.

The V gene is TRBV11-2, the J gene TRBJ1-1; unclear D gene. V lost 1 base and J 1 base, leaving 10 bases between the germline ends. Germline V gene data show CDR1 as SGHAT and CDR2 as FQNNGV. The length of the CDR3 is 15 residues. The CDR3 region is CASSLVVMGNTEAFF. CDR3 DNA: TGTGCCAGCAGCTTAGTGGTCATGGGGAACACTGAAGCTTTCTTT.

CDR3 bases: TGTGCCACCAGTTGTGCCCCCCCCCGCCAGGATCACTATGGCTACACCTTC. As protein: CATSCAPPRQDHYGYTF. The chain combines TRBV24-1 with TRBJ1-2; D gene uncertain. Germline CDR1 is KGHDR and CDR2 is SFDVKD. The length of the CDR3 is 17 residues. With 6 bases removed from V and 3 bases from J, the gap between germline ends came to 22 bases.

On this clone: The same CDR3 arises from other DNA sequences in this sample as well. The V call is TRBV7-9, the J call TRBJ1-2; TRBD1 matches at 9 bases. Germline CDR1 reads SEHNR; CDR2 reads FQNEAQ (reference sequence). Trimming at V came to 4 bases and at J to 3 bases, leaving 9 bases not matched to a gene. This CDR3 is built from 16 residues. The CDR3 region has the DNA TGTGCCAGCAGCTGGACACAGGACAGGGGAGACTATGGCTACACCTTC. It codes for CASSWTQDRGDYGYTF.

V and J are TRBV7-9 and TRBJ1-3; 7 bases match TRBD1. V was clipped by 8 bases and J by 0 bases; unmatched bases: 1. The germline gives CDR1 SEHNR, CDR2 FQNEAQ (reference sequence). The CDR3 loop spans 13 amino acids. Here the CDR3 DNA reads TGTGCCAGCCAGGGGGACTCTGGAAACACCATATATTTT. It specifies CASQGDSGNTIYF.

The chain joins TRBV7-2 to TRBJ2-5; D not certain. The CDR3 spans 16 residues. Germline CDR1 and CDR2: SGHTA and FQGNSA. V lost 4 bases and J 7 bases, leaving 22 bases between the germline ends. The CDR3 DNA follows: TGTGCCAGCAGCTCCTCGGGTGGGGTGGCTTCGGGGACCCAGTACTTC. Translated: CASSSSGGVASGTQYF. The entire variable domain, with the rest obtained from reference TRBV7-2 and TRBJ2-5, is as follows: GAGVSQSPSNKVTEKGKDVELRCDPISGHTALYWYRQSLGQGLEFLIYFQGNSAPDKSGLPSDRFSAERTGGSVSTLTIQRTQQEDSAVYLCASSSSGGVASGTQYFGPGTRLLVL.

V and J are TRBV6-6 and TRBJ1-5; no firm D call. Germline V CDR1 and CDR2: MNHNY, SVGAGI (reference sequence). Trimming shortened V by 6 bases and J by 4 bases, and 13 bases separated the two germline ends. CDR3 length equals 14 residues. The CDR3 sequence: CASRGPRLNQPQHF. The CDR3 DNA sequence: TGTGCCAGCAGGGGCCCACGCCTAAATCAGCCCCAGCATTTT.

The V call is TRBV2, the J call TRBJ1-2; TRBD1 matches 9 bases. V trimming: 5 bases; J trimming: 5 bases; junction bases outside the gene matches: 12. Germline V gives CDR1 SNHLY, CDR2 FYNNEI. The CDR3 totals 16 residues. In DNA, the CDR3 is TGTGCCAGCAGTTACTCTAGACAGGGGGGCGAATATGGCTACACCTTC. It translates to CASSYSRQGGEYGYTF. The full variable domain, its missing parts supplied by reference TRBV2 and TRBJ1-2, is EPEVTQTPSHQVTQMGQEVILRCVPISNHLYFYWYRQILGQKVEFLVSFYNNEISEKSEIFDDQFSVERPDGSNFTLKIRSTKLEDSAMYFCASSYSRQGGEYGYTFGSGTRLTVV.

The V and J genes are TRBV28 and TRBJ2-3; D gene ambiguous. V was clipped by 9 bases and J by 0 bases, with 13 bases between them. The CDR3 runs 14 residues. Germline-derived CDR1 and CDR2 are MDHEN and SYDVKM. The DNA for the CDR3 is TGTGCCAGTTTAGCTGCTAGAAGCACAGATACGCAGTATTTT. As protein: CASLAARSTDTQYF.

The J gene is TRBJ1-1, the V gene TRBV4-1; D is unclear. Germline V gene lookup returns CDR1 MGHRA and CDR2 YSYEKL. The CDR3 consists of 13 residues. Trimming stripped 0 bases from V and 3 bases from J, with 5 bases between. The chain's CDR3 is CASSQDWYTEAFF. In nucleotides, the CDR3 is TGCGCCAGCAGCCAAGATTGGTACACTGAAGCTTTCTTT.